The 6 T cell receptor beta chains below all came from one sample that was sequenced in a study of human T cells and chemical hapten exposure. Time point: patch test 1, 2 weeks after DPC sensitization. As for treatment: therapeutic diphenylcyclopropenone sensitization with weekly scalp DPC. TCRdb processed the RACE reads anew with MiXCR; each CDR3 protein has one entry. The sample has around 69,000 distinct CDR3 sequences, 7.5% to 10% seen once. The sequencing here drew on whole blood, taken in connection with sensitization to the hapten diphenylcyclopropenone (DPC). The receptor set was obtained from a woman aged 40 to 50 with alopecia areata. Some clones in this sample may be carry-over from other donors' samples.

This clonotype was seen only a few times. This CDR3 reads CASSPRSGDRGGIYGYTF. CDR3 sequence (DNA): TGTGCCAGCTCACCGAGAAGCGGGGACAGGGGCGGGATCTATGGCTACACCTTC. The genes are TRBV18 and TRBJ1-2, with 10 bases that match TRBD1. The germline gives CDR1 KGHSH, CDR2 LQKENI. The CDR3 totals 18 residues. V trimming: 3 bases; J trimming: 4 bases; junction bases outside the gene matches: 14.

The V and J genes are TRBV7-2 and TRBJ1-5; unclear D gene. The germline gives CDR1 SGHTA, CDR2 FQGNSA. Trimming took 1 base from V and 2 from J, leaving 12 bases between them. This CDR3 is 16 amino acids long. CDR3 coding DNA: TGTGCCAGCAGCTTAGAGACGCAAAGGGGCAATCAGCCCCAGCATTTT. It yields the protein CASSLETQRGNQPQHF.

A few counts support this clonotype. This rearrangement joins TRBV28 to TRBJ2-1, with D possibly being TRBD2 (5 bases). With 4 bases removed from V and 15 bases from J, the gap between germline ends came to 13 bases. In germline, CDR1 is MDHEN, CDR2 SYDVKM. This CDR3 contains 11 residues. The chain's CDR3 is CASSYFGVAFF. The CDR3 DNA is TGTGCCAGCAGTTATTTCGGGGTAGCGTTCTTC.

This clonotype was counted at least ten times. This chain links TRBV10-3 with TRBJ1-1; D gene ambiguous. This CDR3 comprises 13 residues. V was trimmed by 4 bases and J by 1 base, leaving 7 bases between them. Germline loops: CDR1 ENHRY, CDR2 SYGVKD. This CDR3 is CAISGLGNTEAFF. CDR3 nucleotides: TGTGCCATCAGTGGCTTAGGGAACACTGAAGCTTTCTTT.

As regards this clonotype: One end of the junction is discordant with germline, which a read error may explain. The chain carries TRBV29-1 and TRBJ2-3, with 8 bases lining up with TRBD1. From germline, CDR1 is SQVTM and CDR2 ANQGSEA. The CDR3 runs 15 residues. The CDR3 reads CSVEGTGQSAGAQYF. CDR3 nucleotide sequence: TGCAGCGTCGAAGGGACAGGTCAATCGGCGGGTGCGCAGTATTTT.

This clonotype was seen at least ten times. The chain joins TRBV11-2 to TRBJ2-2; D may be TRBD1 or TRBD2 (5 bases each). Trimming took off 6 bases at V and 7 bases at J, with 18 bases between the two ends. CDR1 is SGHAT, CDR2 FQNNGV, per germline. The CDR3 totals 15 residues. This CDR3 reads CASSRDPAGGGELFF. The CDR3 DNA follows: TGTGCCAGCAGTCGGGACCCAGCAGGTGGCGGGGAGCTGTTTTTT.